A single sample gave rise to the 20 T cell receptor beta chains below, sequenced in a study of blood T cell repertoires in COVID-19. Only in-frame clones appear in the TCRdb table, and some are missing; sequencing was by immunoSEQ multiplex PCR. This sample has some 150,000 clones, with roughly 80% found just once. The specimen was PBMCs or T cells enriched from blood (not recorded which). The receptors stem from a woman in her forties or fifties who had recovered from COVID-19.

The chain combines TRBV14 with TRBJ2-1; 7 bases are shared with TRBD2. The junction had 12 bases not matched to a gene; V was cut back by 0 bases and J by 10 bases. Germline V gives CDR1 SGHDN, CDR2 FVKESK. The length of the CDR3 is 16 residues. The CDR3 sequence: CASSQERSGRASEQFF. CDR3 bases: TGTGCCAGCAGCCAAGAAAGGTCGGGGAGGGCCAGCGAGCAGTTCTTC.

This clone was seen more than once but under ten times. The chain couples TRBV28 to TRBJ1-2; 7 bases line up with TRBD1. Trimming took 4 bases from V and 4 from J; bases not matched to a gene: 12. CDR3 length equals 16 residues. CDR1 and CDR2 (germline): MDHEN, SYDVKM. The CDR3 region is CASSSAEGAPAYGYTF. CDR3 nucleotide sequence: TGTGCCAGCAGTTCCGCCGAGGGGGCGCCGGCCTATGGCTACACCTTC.

The chain couples TRBV25-1 to TRBJ1-2; 7 bases align to TRBD1. V gave up 3 bases and J gave up 4 bases; unmatched junction bases: 11. This CDR3 region has 16 residues. The germline CDR1 and CDR2 sequences are MGHDK and SYGVNS. This CDR3 is CASSDPTTGLGYGYTF. In nucleotides, the CDR3 is TGTGCCAGCAGTGACCCAACGACAGGGTTAGGCTATGGCTACACCTTC.

The sample holds a few counts of this clone. V and J are TRBV5-1 and TRBJ1-3; 8 bases are a match to TRBD1. Germline-derived CDR1 and CDR2 are SGHRS and YFSETQ. The V segment lost 1 base and the J segment 1 base; nucleotides outside the gene matches: 10. The CDR3 has 18 residues. DNA for the CDR3: TGCGCCAGCAGCTTGACCCGCCAGGGGGCTAATTCTGGAAACACCATATATTTT. It codes for CASSLTRQGANSGNTIYF.

This chain uses TRBV7-8 with TRBJ2-6; a weak D match, TRBD1 (5 bases). Deletions cut 10 bases from V and 0 bases from J, with 28 bases between. CDR1 and CDR2 (germline): SGHVS, FQNEAQ. The CDR3 runs 20 residues. The CDR3 loop reads CATLTRVEAGPYSGANVLTF. In DNA form, the CDR3 reads TGTGCCACCCTAACCAGGGTTGAGGCAGGGCCATACTCTGGGGCCAACGTCCTGACTTTC.

The rearrangement joins TRBV11-2 to TRBJ2-1; a possible D gene is TRBD2 (6 bases). Trimming removed 5 bases at V and 6 bases at J, with 14 bases between. Germline assignment: CDR1 SGHAT and CDR2 FQNNGV. The CDR3 loop spans 14 amino acids. The CDR3 region has the DNA TGTGCCAGCAGCCTGCTGGCGGGAAGCAATGAGCAGTTCTTC. Its protein product is CASSLLAGSNEQFF.

V usage is TRBV7-2 and J usage is TRBJ1-2; possibly TRBD1 for D (5 bases). This CDR3 has 14 amino acids. Trimming removed 1 base at V and 4 bases at J, with 10 bases between. Germline assignment: CDR1 SGHTA and CDR2 FQGNSA. Here the CDR3 DNA reads TGTGCCAGCAGCTTAGGTGGGGCGAGCTATGGCTACACCTTC. It is translated as CASSLGGASYGYTF.

V gene TRBV14 combines with J gene TRBJ1-2; D unresolved. The CDR3 length is 16 residues. Germline CDR1 is SGHDN and CDR2 is FVKESK. Trimming left V 0 bases short and J 8 bases short, with 19 bases between. CDR3 nucleotide sequence: TGTGCCAGCAGCCAAGACTGGCGCGGCAGTTCTCGGGGCTACACCTTC. Its translation is CASSQDWRGSSRGYTF.

This clone was counted once. The rearrangement uses TRBV11-2 and TRBJ1-2, with 7 bases identical to TRBD1. V trimming: 4 bases; J trimming: 8 bases; junction bases outside the gene matches: 7. Looked up from germline, CDR1 is SGHAT and CDR2 is FQNNGV. This CDR3 spans 13 amino acids. CDR3 DNA: TGTGCCAGCAGCTCCGAGGGGGCGGGAGGCTACACCTTC. Translating gives CASSSEGAGGYTF.

This chain links TRBV9 with TRBJ2-3; D is perhaps TRBD2 (6 bases). Germline-derived CDR1 and CDR2 are SGDLS and YYNGEE. Trimming shortened V by 4 bases and J by 3 bases, and 15 bases separated the two germline ends. The CDR3 contains 15 residues. The CDR3: CASSTSMGGTDTQYF. Written as DNA, the CDR3 is TGTGCCAGCAGCACCTCGATGGGGGGTACAGATACGCAGTATTTT.

This clone was picked up a small number of times. The chain has TRBV15 and TRBJ2-3, with TRBD1 matching 7 bases. With V trimmed by 3 bases and J by 2 bases, 5 bases remained unmatched. CDR1 and CDR2 (germline): LNHNV, YYDKDF (reference sequence). The CDR3 has 15 residues. CDR3 DNA: TGTGCCACCAGCAGTCGACAGGGACACACAGATACGCAGTATTTT. Protein sequence: CATSSRQGHTDTQYF.

The gene calls are TRBV10-1 and TRBJ2-1; 13 bases fit TRBD2. This CDR3 spans 18 amino acids. Germline trimming cut 2 bases from V and 8 bases from J; bases unmatched to any gene: 12. Germline V gene sequence: CDR1 WNHNN, CDR2 SYGVQD (reference sequence). CDR3 nucleotides: TGCGCCAGCAGTGAGGGGGGGACTAGCGGGACCTCGGTGGATGAGCAGTTCTTC. Amino acids: CASSEGGTSGTSVDEQFF.

The V gene is TRBV7-8, the J gene TRBJ2-7, with 7 bases that match TRBD1. Per the germline V gene, CDR1 is SGHVS and CDR2 is FQNEAQ. V was clipped by 5 bases and J by 3 bases; unmatched bases: 7. The CDR3 contains 14 residues. CDR3 protein: CASSLLTGDYEQYV. The DNA of the CDR3 is TGTGCCAGCAGCCTGCTAACAGGGGACTACGAGCAGTACGTC.

The chain is built from TRBV7-6 and TRBJ1-2, with 9 bases lining up with TRBD1. V gave up 2 bases and J gave up 4 bases; unmatched junction bases: 8. Germline lookup yields CDR1 SGHVS and CDR2 FNYEAQ. The CDR3 is made up of 16 amino acids. The CDR3 nucleotides are TGTGCCAGCAGCTTATATGGGGGGACAGGGCTCTATGGCTACACCTTC. This sequence encodes CASSLYGGTGLYGYTF.

The CDR3 DNA sequence: TGTGCCAGCAGTTCCTCCACTACATTGCTCCGGGACAGAAATCAGCCCCAGCATTTT. This encodes CASSSSTTLLRDRNQPQHF. V usage is TRBV6-2 or TRBV6-3 and J usage is TRBJ1-5; TRBD1 matches at 7 bases. The CDR3 is 19 amino acids. Per germline, CDR1 MNHEY and CDR2 SVGEGT. Germline trimming cut 4 bases from V and 4 bases from J; bases unmatched to any gene: 19.

This clone is a singleton in its sample. The chain is built from TRBV5-1 and TRBJ2-3; no clear D gene. The germline CDR1 and CDR2 sequences are SGHRS and YFSETQ. The CDR3 consists of 14 residues. The germline V and J ends were trimmed by 4 bases and 2 bases, with 11 bases remaining between them. The CDR3: CASSPSTHTDTQYF. The CDR3 DNA follows: TGCGCCAGCAGCCCCTCGACACACACAGATACGCAGTATTTT.

The chain carries TRBV2 and TRBJ1-6, with D perhaps TRBD1 (5 bases). Germline CDR1 and CDR2: SNHLY and FYNNEI. V shed 5 bases and J shed 9 bases, with 20 bases lying between them. The CDR3 is 16 amino acids. The CDR3 nucleotides are TGTGCCAGCAGTCGCCCGACAGACGTGGGAGGTTCACCCCTCCACTTT. Protein: CASSRPTDVGGSPLHF.

The rearrangement links TRBV4-3 to TRBJ2-4; 7 positions agree with TRBD2. This CDR3 comprises 18 residues. In germline, CDR1 is LGHNA, CDR2 YSLEER. V trimming: 0 bases; J trimming: 0 bases; junction bases outside the gene matches: 8. Here the CDR3 DNA reads TGCGCCAGCAGCCAAGAGGGTGGGGAGGGGTCAGCCAAAAACATTCAGTACTTC. Protein product: CASSQEGGEGSAKNIQYF.

A single count supports this clone. The chain joins TRBV5-4 to TRBJ2-3; a possible D gene is TRBD1 (6 bases). The ends were cut back, 0 bases at V and 2 bases at J, with 13 bases in the middle. The CDR3 has 16 residues. Germline V gives CDR1 SGHNT, CDR2 YYREEE (reference sequence). The chain's CDR3 is CASSLGGRGNTDTQYF. The CDR3, as DNA: TGTGCCAGCAGCTTGGGTGGAAGGGGGAACACAGATACGCAGTATTTT.

J is TRBJ2-7 and V is TRBV5-1, with 12 bases lining up with TRBD2. The CDR3 sequence is 15 residues long. In germline, CDR1 is SGHRS, CDR2 YFSETQ. After removal of 4 bases from V and 4 bases from J, the junction contained 6 bases not matched to a gene. The CDR3 coding sequence is TGCGCCAGCAGCCCAGGACTAGCGGGATCGTACGAGCAGTACGTC. Its translation: CASSPGLAGSYEQYV.